Given below is one TCR beta chain in context. The antigen is not known. This sample was taken from a study of cytomegalovirus exposure and HLA in healthy donors. General observations from the study: Only CMV serostatus was available as immune exposure information. In a later analysis, specific HLA alleles were associated with 15,000 to 20,000 TCR beta sequences at a 0.05 false discovery rate. The study reported that TCR beta sequences accurately predicted HLA-A and HLA-B alleles in most subjects.

The CDR3 length is 12 residues. With 5 bases clipped from V and 10 bases from J, the junction kept 5 bases outside the gene matches. Germline CDR1 and CDR2: SGHAT and FQDESV (reference sequence). The PCR made use of 60 Vbeta and 13 Jbeta primers. Assay used: immunoSEQ multiplex PCR; TCRdb lists only in-frame clones, some missing. The sample contains some 82,000 clones, less than 85% of which appear only once. The V and J genes are TRBV11-1 and TRBJ2-1, with 7 bases that match TRBD1. The receptor was derived from a woman aged 45-65 years in good health and CMV-seronegative. What was sequenced was PBMCs. CDR3 nucleotide sequence: TGTGCCAGCAGCCCAGGGGGAGAGGAGCAGTTCTTC. It specifies CASSPGGEEQFF. Using reference TRBV11-1 and TRBJ2-1 for the parts outside the CDR3, the full variable domain is EAEVAQSPRYKITEKSQAVAFWCDPISGHATLYWYRQILGQGPELLVQFQDESVVDDSQLPKDRFSAERLKGVDSTLKIQPAELGDSAMYLCASSPGGEEQFFGPGTRLTVL.